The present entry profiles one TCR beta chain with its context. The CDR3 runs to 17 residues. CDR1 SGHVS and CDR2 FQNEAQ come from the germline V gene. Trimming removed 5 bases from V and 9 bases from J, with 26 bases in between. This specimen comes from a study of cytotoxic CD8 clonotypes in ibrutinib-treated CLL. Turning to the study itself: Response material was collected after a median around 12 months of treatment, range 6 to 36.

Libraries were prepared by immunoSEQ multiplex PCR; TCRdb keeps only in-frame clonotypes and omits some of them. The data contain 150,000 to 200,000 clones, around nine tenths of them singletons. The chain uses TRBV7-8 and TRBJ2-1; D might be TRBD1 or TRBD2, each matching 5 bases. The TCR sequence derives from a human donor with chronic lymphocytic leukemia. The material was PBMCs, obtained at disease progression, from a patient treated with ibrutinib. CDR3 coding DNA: TGTGCCAGCAGCCTCCTCGGGGACGCTGGCTTTGAGGGTGAGCAGTTCTTC. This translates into CASSLLGDAGFEGEQFF. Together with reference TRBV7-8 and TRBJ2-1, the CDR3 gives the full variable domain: GAGVSQSPRYKVAKRGQDVALRCDPISGHVSLFWYQQALGQGPEFLTYFQNEAQLDKSGLPSDRFFAERPEGSVSTLKIQRTQQEDSAVYLCASSLLGDAGFEGEQFFGPGTRLTVL.